These 11 T cell receptor beta chains were sequenced from one sample in a study of blood T cell repertoires in COVID-19. Measured with immunoSEQ multiplex PCR; TCRdb has only the in-frame clones, and not every one. The sample records 50,000 to 70,000 clones, around 84% being singletons. Source material: peripheral blood. These receptors came from a human donor with active COVID-19. The donor label of this sample is uncertain.

This clone was picked up one time. The chain combines TRBV7-2 with TRBJ2-1, with D perhaps matching TRBD2 (5 bases). The ends were cut back, 5 bases at V and 4 bases at J, with 12 bases in the middle. The CDR3 has 14 residues. Germline values: CDR1 SGHTA, CDR2 FQGNSA. In nucleotides, the CDR3 is TGTGCCAGCAGCCCGGCGGGTACTTACAATGAGCAGTTCTTC. Protein: CASSPAGTYNEQFF.

The chain combines TRBV5-1 with TRBJ2-2; 12 bases map to TRBD2. The CDR3 sequence is 17 residues long. V gave up 1 base and J gave up 5 bases; unmatched junction bases: 6. Per germline, CDR1 SGHRS and CDR2 YFSETQ. CDR3 residues: CASSLTSGGPYTGELFF. CDR3 DNA: TGCGCCAGCAGCTTGACTAGCGGGGGGCCTTATACCGGGGAGCTGTTTTTT. Drawing the rest from reference TRBV5-1 and TRBJ2-2, the complete variable domain is KAGVTQTPRYLIKTRGQQVTLSCSPISGHRSVSWYQQTPGQGLQFLFEYFSETQRNKGNFPGRFSGRQFSNSRSEMNVSTLELGDSALYLCASSLTSGGPYTGELFFGEGSRLTVL.

The chain carries TRBV5-1 and TRBJ1-1; D call uncertain. The V end lost 4 bases, the J end lost 4 bases, and 17 bases lay between the germline ends. Looked up from germline, CDR1 is SGHRS and CDR2 is YFSETQ. The CDR3 covers 15 residues. CDR3 protein: CASSEGRAPGTEAFF. In DNA form, the CDR3 reads TGCGCCAGCAGCGAGGGAAGGGCCCCGGGCACTGAAGCTTTCTTT.

The V call is TRBV6-5, the J call TRBJ1-2; no clear D gene. Trimming took 6 bases from V and 4 from J, leaving 15 bases between them. Germline CDR1 and CDR2: MNHEY and SVGAGI. The CDR3 has 14 amino acids. The CDR3 loop reads CASRLGGNLYGYTF. In nucleotides, the CDR3 is TGTGCCAGCAGGTTGGGAGGGAACCTCTATGGCTACACCTTC.

This clone has only a few counts. This chain connects TRBV6-1 to TRBJ2-3; the match to TRBD2 covers 8 bases. Trimming removed 1 base from V and 0 bases from J; junction bases left unmatched: 0. The germline CDR1 and CDR2 sequences are MNHNS and SASEGT. There are 15 residues in the CDR3. CDR3 nucleotide sequence: TGTGCCAGCAGTGAAGAGCGGGGGAGCACAGATACGCAGTATTTT. Amino acid sequence: CASSEERGSTDTQYF.

The V call is TRBV7-8, the J call TRBJ2-1; 8 positions match TRBD2. Germline values: CDR1 SGHVS, CDR2 FQNEAQ. The length of the CDR3 is 14 residues. With 6 bases clipped from V and 4 bases from J, the junction kept 5 bases outside the gene matches. CDR3 sequence (DNA): TGTGCCAGCAGTTGGACTAGCCTTTACAATGAGCAGTTCTTC. This translates into CASSWTSLYNEQFF. The variable domain in full, completed from reference TRBV7-8 and TRBJ2-1, reads GAGVSQSPRYKVAKRGQDVALRCDPISGHVSLFWYQQALGQGPEFLTYFQNEAQLDKSGLPSDRFFAERPEGSVSTLKIQRTQQEDSAVYLCASSWTSLYNEQFFGPGTRLTVL.

This clone was counted a few times. The chain uses TRBV4-3 and TRBJ1-5, with TRBD1 matching over 7 bases. The V and J ends lost 0 bases and 5 bases, in that order; junction bases with no gene match: 7. The CDR3 totals 16 residues. CDR1 LGHNA and CDR2 YSLEER come from the germline V gene. The CDR3 sequence: CASSQDLGQGDQPQHF. The CDR3, as DNA: TGCGCCAGCAGCCAAGATCTGGGCCAGGGGGATCAGCCCCAGCATTTT.

The rearrangement links TRBV20-1 to TRBJ1-5; D remains unclear. Trimming shortened V by 3 bases and J by 3 bases, and 3 bases separated the two germline ends. There are 11 residues in the CDR3. Germline V gene data show CDR1 as DFQATT and CDR2 as SNEGSKA (reference sequence). CDR3 DNA sequence: TGCAGTGCTAGCAACAATCAGCCCCAGCATTTT. Encoded protein: CSASNNQPQHF.

This clone was detected only a few times. CDR3 in amino acids: CASMWGLGYNQPQHF. The CDR3 nucleotides read TGTGCCAGCATGTGGGGCTTGGGCTACAATCAGCCCCAGCATTTT. The genes are TRBV6-5 and TRBJ1-5, with D possibly being TRBD1 (5 bases). The germline V and J ends were trimmed by 7 bases and 3 bases, with 16 bases remaining between them. The CDR3 covers 15 residues. CDR1 and CDR2 from the germline V gene are MNHEY and SVGAGI.

This sequence joins TRBV18 and TRBJ2-3, with a tentative D call TRBD2 (6 bases). The CDR3 totals 14 residues. Per germline, CDR1 KGHSH and CDR2 LQKENI. Trimming cost V 3 bases and J 0 bases, with 7 bases left between them. CDR3 amino acids: CASSPGLSTDTQYF. The CDR3 DNA reads as TGTGCCAGCTCACCGGGACTCAGCACAGATACGCAGTATTTT.

This chain uses TRBV15 with TRBJ2-3; TRBD2 might be the D (6 bases). The CDR3 spans 17 residues. V was shortened by 5 bases and J by 1 base, with 19 bases between the two germline ends. The V gene's germline CDR1 is LNHNV and CDR2 YYDKDF (reference sequence). This CDR3 is CATSPRLGGVGTDTQYF. CDR3 DNA: TGTGCCACCAGCCCTCGGCTTGGCGGGGTAGGCACAGATACGCAGTATTTT.